This TCR beta chain was sequenced during a study of blood T cell repertoires in COVID-19. Assay used: immunoSEQ multiplex PCR; TCRdb lists only in-frame clones, some missing. The table includes 190,000 or so clones, about 81% detected once. Germline CDR1 reads MNHEY; CDR2 reads SVGAGI. The germline V and J ends were trimmed by 6 bases and 2 bases, with 13 bases remaining between them. This CDR3 has 14 residues. The sequence was collected from a woman aged 80 or over with COVID-19, enrolled during active disease. This chain connects TRBV6-5 to TRBJ1-1, with D unresolved. Sequencing was done on a sample of peripheral blood. The chain's CDR3 is CASSWAGINTEAFF. In nucleotides, the CDR3 is TGTGCCAGCAGCTGGGCCGGGATAAACACTGAAGCTTTCTTT.